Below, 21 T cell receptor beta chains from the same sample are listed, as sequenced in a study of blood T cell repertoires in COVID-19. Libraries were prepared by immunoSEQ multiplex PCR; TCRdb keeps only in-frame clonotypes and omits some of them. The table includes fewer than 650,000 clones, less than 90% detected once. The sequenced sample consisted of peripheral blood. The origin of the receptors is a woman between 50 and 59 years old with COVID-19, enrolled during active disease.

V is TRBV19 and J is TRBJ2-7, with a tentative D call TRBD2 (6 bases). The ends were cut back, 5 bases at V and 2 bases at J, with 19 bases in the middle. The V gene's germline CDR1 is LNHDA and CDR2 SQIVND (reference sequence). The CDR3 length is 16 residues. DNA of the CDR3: TGTGCCAGTAGTCGAGGGTACACGGGACTCGCCTACGAGCAGTACTTC. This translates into CASSRGYTGLAYEQYF.

The CDR3 sequence: CASSSFWSSGNTIYF. CDR3 sequence (DNA): TGTGCCAGTAGTAGTTTTTGGAGCTCTGGAAACACCATATATTTT. The V and J genes are TRBV19 and TRBJ1-3; D remains ambiguous. Germline V lookup: CDR1 LNHDA, CDR2 SQIVND (reference sequence). V was trimmed by 4 bases and J by 0 bases, leaving 10 bases between them. The CDR3 spans 15 residues.

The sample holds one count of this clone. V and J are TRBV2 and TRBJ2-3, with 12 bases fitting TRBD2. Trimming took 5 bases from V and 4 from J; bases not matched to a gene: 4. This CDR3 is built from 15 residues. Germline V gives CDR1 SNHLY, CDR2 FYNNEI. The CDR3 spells CASSPSGRVADTQYF. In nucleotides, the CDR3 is TGTGCCAGCAGTCCTAGCGGGAGGGTCGCAGATACGCAGTATTTT.

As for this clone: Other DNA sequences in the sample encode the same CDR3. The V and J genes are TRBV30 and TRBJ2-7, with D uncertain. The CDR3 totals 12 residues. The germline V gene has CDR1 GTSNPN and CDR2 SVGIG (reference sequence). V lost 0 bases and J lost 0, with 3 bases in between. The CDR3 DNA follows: TGTGCCTGGAGTGTGAGCTCCTACGAGCAGTACTTC. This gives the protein CAWSVSSYEQYF.

The CDR3 is CASSHNGGSGANVLTF. CDR3 in DNA: TGTGCCAGTAGCCACAACGGGGGATCTGGGGCCAACGTCCTGACTTTC. The chain employs TRBV19 and TRBJ2-6; D perhaps matches TRBD2 (6 bases). The germline V gene encodes CDR1 LNHDA and CDR2 SQIVND (reference sequence). The CDR3 totals 16 residues. V was pared by 6 bases and J by 1 base, with 13 bases between.

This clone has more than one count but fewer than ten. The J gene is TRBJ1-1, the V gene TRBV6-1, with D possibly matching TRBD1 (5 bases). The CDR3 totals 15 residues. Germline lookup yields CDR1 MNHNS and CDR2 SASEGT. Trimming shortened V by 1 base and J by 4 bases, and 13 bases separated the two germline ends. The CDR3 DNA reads TGTGCCAGCAGTGAAGACAGAACAGGTAGCACTGAAGCTTTCTTT. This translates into CASSEDRTGSTEAFF.

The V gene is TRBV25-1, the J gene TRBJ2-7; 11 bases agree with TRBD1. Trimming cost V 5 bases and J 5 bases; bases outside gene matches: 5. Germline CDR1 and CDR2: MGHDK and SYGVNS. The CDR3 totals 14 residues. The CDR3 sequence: CASSRTGGWDEQYF. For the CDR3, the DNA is TGTGCCAGCAGTAGGACAGGGGGCTGGGACGAGCAGTACTTC.

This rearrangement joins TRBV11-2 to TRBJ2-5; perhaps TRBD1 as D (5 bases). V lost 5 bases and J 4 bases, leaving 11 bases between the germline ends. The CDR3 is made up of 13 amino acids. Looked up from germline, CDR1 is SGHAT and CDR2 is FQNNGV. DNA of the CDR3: TGTGCCAGCAGCCAATTAGGGGCAGAGACCCAGTACTTC. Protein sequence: CASSQLGAETQYF.

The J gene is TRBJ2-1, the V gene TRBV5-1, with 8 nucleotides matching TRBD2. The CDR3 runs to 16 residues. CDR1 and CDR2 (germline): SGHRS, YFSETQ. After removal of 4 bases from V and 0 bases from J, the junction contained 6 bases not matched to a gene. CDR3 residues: CASSGLAGSSYNEQFF. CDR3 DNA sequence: TGCGCCAGCAGCGGGTTAGCGGGGAGCTCCTACAATGAGCAGTTCTTC.

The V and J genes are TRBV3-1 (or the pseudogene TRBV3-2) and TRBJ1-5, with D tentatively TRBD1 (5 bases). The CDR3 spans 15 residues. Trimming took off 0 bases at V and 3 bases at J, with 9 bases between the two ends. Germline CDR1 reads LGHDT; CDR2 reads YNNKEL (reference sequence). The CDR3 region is CASSQDRATNQPQHF. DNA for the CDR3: TGTGCCAGCAGCCAAGACAGGGCAACCAATCAGCCCCAGCATTTT.

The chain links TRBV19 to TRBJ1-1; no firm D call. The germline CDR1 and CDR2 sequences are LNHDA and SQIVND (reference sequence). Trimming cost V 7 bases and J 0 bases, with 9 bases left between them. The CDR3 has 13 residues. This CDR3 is CASTREMNTEAFF. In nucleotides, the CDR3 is TGTGCCAGTACCCGAGAGATGAACACTGAAGCTTTCTTT.

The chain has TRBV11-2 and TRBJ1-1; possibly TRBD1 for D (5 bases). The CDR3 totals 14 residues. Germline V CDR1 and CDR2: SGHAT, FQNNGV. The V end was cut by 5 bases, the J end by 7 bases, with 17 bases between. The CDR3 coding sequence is TGTGCCAGCAGCCTAGCCGGGGGATTGTTTGAAGCTTTCTTT. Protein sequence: CASSLAGGLFEAFF.

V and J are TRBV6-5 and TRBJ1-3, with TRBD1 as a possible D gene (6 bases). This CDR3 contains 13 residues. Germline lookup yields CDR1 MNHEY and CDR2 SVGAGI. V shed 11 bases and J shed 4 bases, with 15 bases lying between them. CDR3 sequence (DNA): TGTGCCGGAAGCAGGGGCTGGGGAAACACCATATATTTT. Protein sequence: CAGSRGWGNTIYF.

The CDR3 protein is CASRGSGAAEAFF. CDR3 in DNA: TGTGCCAGCAGAGGTTCAGGGGCCGCTGAAGCTTTCTTT. The V call is TRBV7-9, the J call TRBJ1-1, with TRBD1 as a possible D gene (6 bases). Germline CDR1 is SEHNR and CDR2 is FQNEAQ (reference sequence). The CDR3 length is 13 residues. Trimming removed 6 bases from V and 6 bases from J, with 14 bases in between.

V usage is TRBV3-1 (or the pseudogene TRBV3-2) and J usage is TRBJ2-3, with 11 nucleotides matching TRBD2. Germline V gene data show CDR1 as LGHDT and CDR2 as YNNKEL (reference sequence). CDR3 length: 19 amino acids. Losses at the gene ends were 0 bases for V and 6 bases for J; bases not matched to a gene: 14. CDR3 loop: CASSQDSAVAGGPGDTQYF. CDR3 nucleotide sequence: TGTGCCAGCAGCCAAGATAGTGCTGTAGCGGGGGGGCCAGGGGATACGCAGTATTTT.

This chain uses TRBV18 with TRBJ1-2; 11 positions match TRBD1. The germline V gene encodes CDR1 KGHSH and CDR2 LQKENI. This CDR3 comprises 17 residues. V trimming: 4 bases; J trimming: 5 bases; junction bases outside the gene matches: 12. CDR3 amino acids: CASSRTSGQGATYGYTF. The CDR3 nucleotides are TGTGCCAGCTCACGAACGTCCGGACAGGGGGCTACGTATGGCTACACCTTC. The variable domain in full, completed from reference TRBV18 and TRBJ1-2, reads NAGVMQNPRHLVRRRGQEARLRCSPMKGHSHVYWYRQLPEEGLKFMVYLQKENIIDESGMPKERFSAEFPKEGPSILRIQQVVRGDSAAYFCASSRTSGQGATYGYTFGSGTRLTVV.

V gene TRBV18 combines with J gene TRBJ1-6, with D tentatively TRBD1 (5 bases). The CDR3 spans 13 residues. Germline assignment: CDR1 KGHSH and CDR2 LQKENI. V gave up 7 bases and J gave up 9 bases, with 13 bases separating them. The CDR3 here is CASFAGYGSPLHF. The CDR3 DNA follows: TGTGCCAGCTTCGCAGGGTACGGTTCACCCCTCCACTTT.

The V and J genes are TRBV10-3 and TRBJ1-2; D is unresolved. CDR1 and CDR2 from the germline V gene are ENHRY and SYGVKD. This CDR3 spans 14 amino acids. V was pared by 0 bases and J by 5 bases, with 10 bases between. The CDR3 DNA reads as TGTGCCATCAGTGAGTCAGCGGGATGGTATGGCTACACCTTC. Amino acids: CAISESAGWYGYTF.

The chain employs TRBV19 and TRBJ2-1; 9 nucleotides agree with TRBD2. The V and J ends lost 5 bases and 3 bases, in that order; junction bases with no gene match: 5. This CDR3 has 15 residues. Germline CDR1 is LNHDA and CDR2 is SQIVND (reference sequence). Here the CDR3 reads CASSYAGGYYNEQFF. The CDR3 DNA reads TGTGCCAGTAGTTACGCGGGGGGGTACTACAATGAGCAGTTCTTC.

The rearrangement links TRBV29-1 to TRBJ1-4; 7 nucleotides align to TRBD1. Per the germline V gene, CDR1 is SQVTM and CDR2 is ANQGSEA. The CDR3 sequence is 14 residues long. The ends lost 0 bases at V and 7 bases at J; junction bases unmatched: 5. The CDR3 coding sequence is TGCAGCGTTGAAGAGAGGGGGCTGGGTGAAAAACTGTTTTTT. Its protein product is CSVEERGLGEKLFF.

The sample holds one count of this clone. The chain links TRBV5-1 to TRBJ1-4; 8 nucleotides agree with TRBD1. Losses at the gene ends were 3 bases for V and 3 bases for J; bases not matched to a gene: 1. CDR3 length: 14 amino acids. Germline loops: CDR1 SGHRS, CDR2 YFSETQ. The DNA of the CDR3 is TGCGCCAGCAGCTCGGGACAGGCTAATGAAAAACTGTTTTTT. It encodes CASSSGQANEKLFF.